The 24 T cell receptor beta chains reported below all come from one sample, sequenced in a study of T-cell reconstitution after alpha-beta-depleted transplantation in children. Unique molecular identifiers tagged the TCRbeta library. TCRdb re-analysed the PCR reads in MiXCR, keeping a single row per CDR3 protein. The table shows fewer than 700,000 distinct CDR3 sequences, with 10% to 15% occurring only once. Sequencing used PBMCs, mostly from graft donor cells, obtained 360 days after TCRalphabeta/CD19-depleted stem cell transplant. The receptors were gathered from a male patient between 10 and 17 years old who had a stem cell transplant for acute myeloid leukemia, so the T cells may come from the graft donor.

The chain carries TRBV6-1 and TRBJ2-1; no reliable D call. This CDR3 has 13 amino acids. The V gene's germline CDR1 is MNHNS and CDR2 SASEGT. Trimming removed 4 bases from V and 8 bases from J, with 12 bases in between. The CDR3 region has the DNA TGTGCCAGCAGTGTCGGGCCTAGAGATGAGCAGTTCTTC. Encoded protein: CASSVGPRDEQFF.

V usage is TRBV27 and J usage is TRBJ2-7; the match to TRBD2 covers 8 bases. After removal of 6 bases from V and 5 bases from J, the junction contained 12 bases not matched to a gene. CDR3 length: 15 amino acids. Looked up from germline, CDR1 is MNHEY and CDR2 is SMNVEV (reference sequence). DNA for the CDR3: TGTGCCAGCAGCGGGATAGAAGCGGGAGCGGACGAGCAGTACTTC. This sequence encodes CASSGIEAGADEQYF.

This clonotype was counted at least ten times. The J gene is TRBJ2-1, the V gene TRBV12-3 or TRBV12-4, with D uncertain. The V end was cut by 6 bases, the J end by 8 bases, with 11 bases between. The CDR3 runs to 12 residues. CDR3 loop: CASRAVWDEQFF. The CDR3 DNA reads TGTGCCAGCAGGGCTGTTTGGGATGAGCAGTTCTTC.

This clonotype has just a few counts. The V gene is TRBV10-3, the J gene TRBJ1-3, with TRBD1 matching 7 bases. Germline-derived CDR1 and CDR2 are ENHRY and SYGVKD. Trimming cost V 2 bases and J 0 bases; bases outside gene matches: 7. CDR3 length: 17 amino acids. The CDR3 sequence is CAISEAGQRTSGNTIYF. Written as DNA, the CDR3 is TGTGCCATCAGTGAGGCGGGACAGCGAACCTCTGGAAACACCATATATTTT.

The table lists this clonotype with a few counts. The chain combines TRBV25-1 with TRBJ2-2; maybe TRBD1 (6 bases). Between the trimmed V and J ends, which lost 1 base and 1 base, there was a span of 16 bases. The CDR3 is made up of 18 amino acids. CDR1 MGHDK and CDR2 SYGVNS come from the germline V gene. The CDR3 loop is CASSESRTVFLNTGELFF. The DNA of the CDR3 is TGTGCCAGCAGTGAATCCCGGACAGTTTTCTTGAACACCGGGGAGCTGTTTTTT.

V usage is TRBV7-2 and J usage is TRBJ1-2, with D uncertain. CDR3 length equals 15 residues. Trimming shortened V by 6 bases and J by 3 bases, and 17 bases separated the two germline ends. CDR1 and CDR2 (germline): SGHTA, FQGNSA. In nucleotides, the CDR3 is TGTGCCAGCAGTCCGGCGGGCGGGTTCGACTATGGCTACACCTTC. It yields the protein CASSPAGGFDYGYTF. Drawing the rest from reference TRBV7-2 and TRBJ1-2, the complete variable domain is GAGVSQSPSNKVTEKGKDVELRCDPISGHTALYWYRQSLGQGLEFLIYFQGNSAPDKSGLPSDRFSAERTGGSVSTLTIQRTQQEDSAVYLCASSPAGGFDYGYTFGSGTRLTVV.

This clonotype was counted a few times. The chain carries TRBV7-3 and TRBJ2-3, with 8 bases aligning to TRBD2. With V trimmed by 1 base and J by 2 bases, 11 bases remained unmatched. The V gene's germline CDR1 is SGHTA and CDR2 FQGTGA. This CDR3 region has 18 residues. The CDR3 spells CASSLNGGGRFPTDTQYF. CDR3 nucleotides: TGTGCCAGCAGCTTAAATGGTGGCGGGAGGTTCCCCACAGATACGCAGTATTTT.

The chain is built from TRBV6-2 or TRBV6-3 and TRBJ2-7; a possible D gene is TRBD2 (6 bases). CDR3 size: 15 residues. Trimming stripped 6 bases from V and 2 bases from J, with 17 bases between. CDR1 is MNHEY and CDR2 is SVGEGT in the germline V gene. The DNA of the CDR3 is TGTGCCAGCAGCTTTAATCCGGGAGTGACCTACGAGCAGTACTTC. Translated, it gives CASSFNPGVTYEQYF.

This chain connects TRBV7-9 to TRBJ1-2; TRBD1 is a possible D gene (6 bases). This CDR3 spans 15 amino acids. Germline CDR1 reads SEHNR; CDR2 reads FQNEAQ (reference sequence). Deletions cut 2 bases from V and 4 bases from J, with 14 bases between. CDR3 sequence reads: CASSLWGALSYGYTF. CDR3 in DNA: TGTGCCAGCAGCTTATGGGGGGCGCTGAGCTATGGCTACACCTTC.

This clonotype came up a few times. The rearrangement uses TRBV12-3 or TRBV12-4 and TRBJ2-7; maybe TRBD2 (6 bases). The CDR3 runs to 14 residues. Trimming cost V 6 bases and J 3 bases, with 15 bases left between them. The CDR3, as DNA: TGTGCCAGCAGCTCGGAGGAGGGCCTCTACGAGCAGTACTTC. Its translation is CASSSEEGLYEQYF.

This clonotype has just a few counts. The CDR3: CASTFRRGGQETQYF. The CDR3 coding sequence is TGTGCCAGCACCTTCCGTAGAGGAGGTCAAGAGACCCAGTACTTC. This chain connects TRBV7-8 to TRBJ2-5, with D maybe TRBD2 (5 bases). Per the germline V gene, CDR1 is SGHVS and CDR2 is FQNEAQ. This CDR3 is built from 15 residues. V was pared by 7 bases and J by 2 bases, with 17 bases between.

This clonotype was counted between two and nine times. The CDR3 sequence is CASSFGILYEQYF. The CDR3 nucleotides are TGTGCCAGCAGCTTCGGGATTCTTTACGAGCAGTACTTC. This chain uses TRBV7-2 with TRBJ2-7, with D perhaps matching TRBD2 (5 bases). This CDR3 has 13 amino acids. Trimming cost V 3 bases and J 4 bases, with 10 bases left between them. In germline, CDR1 is SGHTA, CDR2 FQGNSA.

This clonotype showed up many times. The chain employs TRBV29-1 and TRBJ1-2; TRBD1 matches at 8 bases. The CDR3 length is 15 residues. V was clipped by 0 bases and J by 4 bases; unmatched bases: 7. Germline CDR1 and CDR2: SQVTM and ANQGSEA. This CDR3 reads CSVEDRDRGIYGYTF. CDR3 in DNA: TGCAGCGTTGAAGATCGTGACAGGGGAATCTATGGCTACACCTTC. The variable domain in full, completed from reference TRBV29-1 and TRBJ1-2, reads SAVISQKPSRDICQRGTSLTIQCQVDSQVTMMFWYRQQPGQSLTLIATANQGSEATYESGFVIDKFPISRPNLTFSTLTVSNMSPEDSSIYLCSVEDRDRGIYGYTFGSGTRLTVV.

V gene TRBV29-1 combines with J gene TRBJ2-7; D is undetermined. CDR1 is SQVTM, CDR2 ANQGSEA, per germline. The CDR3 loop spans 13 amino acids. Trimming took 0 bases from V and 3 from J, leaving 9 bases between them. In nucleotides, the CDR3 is TGCAGCGTTGAAGATGTCACGGGCTACGAGCAGTACTTC. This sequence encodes CSVEDVTGYEQYF.

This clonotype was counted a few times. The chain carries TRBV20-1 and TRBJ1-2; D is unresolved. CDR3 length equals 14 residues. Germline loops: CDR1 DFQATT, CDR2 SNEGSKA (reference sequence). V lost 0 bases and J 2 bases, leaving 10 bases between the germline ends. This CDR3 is CSAREVAANYGYTF. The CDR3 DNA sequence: TGCAGTGCTAGAGAAGTTGCAGCCAACTATGGCTACACCTTC.

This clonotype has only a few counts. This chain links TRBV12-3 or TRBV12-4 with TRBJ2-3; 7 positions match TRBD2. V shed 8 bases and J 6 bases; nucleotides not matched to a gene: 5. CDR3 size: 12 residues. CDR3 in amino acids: CASGRAGDTQYF. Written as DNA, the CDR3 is TGTGCCAGCGGGAGGGCCGGGGATACGCAGTATTTT.

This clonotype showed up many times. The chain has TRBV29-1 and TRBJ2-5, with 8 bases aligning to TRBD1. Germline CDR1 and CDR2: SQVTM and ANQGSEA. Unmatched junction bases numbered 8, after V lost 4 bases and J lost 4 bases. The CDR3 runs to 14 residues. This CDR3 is CSVGISGGRETQYF. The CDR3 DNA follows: TGCAGCGTTGGGATTTCAGGGGGCCGAGAGACCCAGTACTTC.

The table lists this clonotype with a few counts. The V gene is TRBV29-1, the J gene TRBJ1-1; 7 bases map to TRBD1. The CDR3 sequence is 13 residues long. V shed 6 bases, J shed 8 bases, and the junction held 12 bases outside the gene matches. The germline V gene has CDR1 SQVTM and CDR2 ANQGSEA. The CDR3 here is CSVDRVGRGEAFF. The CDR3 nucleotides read TGCAGCGTCGACAGGGTAGGACGGGGCGAAGCTTTCTTT.

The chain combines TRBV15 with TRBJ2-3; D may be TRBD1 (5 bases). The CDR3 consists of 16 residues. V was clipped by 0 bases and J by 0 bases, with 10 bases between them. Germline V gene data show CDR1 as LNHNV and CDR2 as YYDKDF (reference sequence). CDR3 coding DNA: TGTGCCACCAGCAGAGAATGGGGCACAAGCACAGATACGCAGTATTTT. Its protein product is CATSREWGTSTDTQYF.

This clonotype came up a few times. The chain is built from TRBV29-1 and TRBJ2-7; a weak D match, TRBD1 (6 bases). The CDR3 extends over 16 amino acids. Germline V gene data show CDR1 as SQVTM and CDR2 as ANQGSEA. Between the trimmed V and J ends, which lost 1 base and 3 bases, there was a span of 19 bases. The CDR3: CSVEAAIQGRLYEQYF. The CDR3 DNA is TGCAGCGTTGAAGCGGCGATACAGGGTAGGCTCTACGAGCAGTACTTC.

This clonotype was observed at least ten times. CDR3 nucleotide sequence: TGCAGCGTTGACCCCACAGGGGTAGTGGCAGATACGCAGTATTTT. Encoded protein: CSVDPTGVVADTQYF. The chain links TRBV29-1 to TRBJ2-3, with 7 positions matching TRBD1. Germline CDR1 SQVTM, CDR2 ANQGSEA. V lost 3 bases and J lost 4; bases outside the gene matches: 10. The CDR3 spans 15 residues.

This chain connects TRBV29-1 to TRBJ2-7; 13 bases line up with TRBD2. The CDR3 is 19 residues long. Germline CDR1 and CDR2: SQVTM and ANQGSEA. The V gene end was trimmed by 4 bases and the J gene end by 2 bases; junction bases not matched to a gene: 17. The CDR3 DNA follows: TGCAGCGTTGTCAGAAGGGGGCAGGAACTAGCGGGAGGGCCCTACGAGCAGTACTTC. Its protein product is CSVVRRGQELAGGPYEQYF.

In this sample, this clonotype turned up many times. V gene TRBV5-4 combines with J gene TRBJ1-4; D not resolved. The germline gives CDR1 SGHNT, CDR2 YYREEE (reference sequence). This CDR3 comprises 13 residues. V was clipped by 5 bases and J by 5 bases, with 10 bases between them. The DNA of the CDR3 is TGTGCCAGCAGTGCCGAGCCGAATGAAAAACTGTTTTTT. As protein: CASSAEPNEKLFF.

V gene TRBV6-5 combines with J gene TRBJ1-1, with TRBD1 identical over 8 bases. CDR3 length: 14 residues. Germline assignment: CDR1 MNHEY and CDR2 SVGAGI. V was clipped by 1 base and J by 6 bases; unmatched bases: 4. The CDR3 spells CASSYLPGGSEAFF. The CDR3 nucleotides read TGTGCCAGCAGTTACTTGCCAGGGGGCTCTGAAGCTTTCTTT.